This T cell receptor beta chain stems from a study of chemoradiotherapy in HPV16-positive cancers. A remark on this clone: Its target is not known.

The protocol was immunoSEQ multiplex PCR, while the TCRdb copy is restricted to in-frame clones and leaves out a portion. Here the sample spans about 9,000 clones, roughly 85% being singletons. Study-wide findings and caveats: HPV-specific T cells were functionally defined from only a couple of HPV16-positive patients. Candidate HPV-specific clones and E7-related TCR motifs grew in tumor during treatment.

Germline lookup yields CDR1 SNHLY and CDR2 FYNNEI. This CDR3 comprises 14 residues. V was trimmed by 5 bases and J by 3 bases, leaving 13 bases between them. The V call is TRBV2, the J call TRBJ1-2; no reliable D call. The clonotype was recovered from a human donor with HPV-associated anogenital cancer. Sequencing used tumor tissue, obtained from a patient who underwent chemoradiotherapy. This CDR3 is CASSLREGYYGYTF. CDR3 nucleotides: TGTGCCAGCAGTCTCAGAGAGGGATACTATGGCTACACCTTC.